This T cell receptor (beta chain) emerged from a study of T cells after yellow fever vaccination. Each CDR3 protein gets one entry after TCRdb re-called the 5' RACE reads with MiXCR. The sample consists of about 220,000 distinct CDR3 sequences, about 3% of them appearing once. This specimen was CD4+ T cells sorted from PBMCs, taken 10 days after the yellow fever booster vaccination. The receptor's source is a man aged 18 to 30 who received the YFV17D yellow fever vaccine.

The CDR3 nucleotides read TGTGCCAGCAGCCAAGGGAGATACAACGGGCAAGAGACCCAGTACTTC. Translated: CASSQGRYNGQETQYF. V gene TRBV3-1 combines with J gene TRBJ2-5; D gene uncertain. Germline values: CDR1 LGHDT, CDR2 YNNKEL (reference sequence). V was shortened by 1 base and J by 2 bases, with 14 bases between the two germline ends. The CDR3 has 16 residues.